The clone carrying this T cell receptor (beta chain) has at least ten counts. The CDR3 runs to 16 residues. Germline V gene sequence: CDR1 SEHNR, CDR2 FQNEAQ (reference sequence). V lost 4 bases to trimming and J lost 0 bases, with 10 bases between them. This specimen comes from a study of human T cells and chemical hapten exposure. Time point indicated: patch test 3, about 24 weeks after DPC sensitization. Regarding treatment: therapeutic diphenylcyclopropenone sensitization with weekly scalp DPC. TCRdb redid the calling of the RACE reads with MiXCR, one entry per CDR3 protein. Found here are approximately 72,000 distinct CDR3 sequences, 11% of them singletons; the top ten hold roughly 1.3%.

Material: whole blood, obtained in connection with sensitization to the hapten diphenylcyclopropenone (DPC). The clonotype originates from a woman aged 50 to 60 with alopecia areata. Some clones in this sample may be carry-over from other donors' samples. The rearrangement links TRBV7-9 to TRBJ2-6; D might be TRBD2 (6 bases). DNA for the CDR3: TGTGCCAGCAGCTCGGGACTGAACTCTGGGGCCAACGTCCTGACTTTC. The encoded protein is CASSSGLNSGANVLTF.